This is a list of T cell receptor beta chains from one sample in a study of T cell changes during pregnancy in multiple sclerosis. TCRdb's copy holds only in-frame clones and misses some; the assay was immunoSEQ multiplex PCR. In the table there are some 90,000 clones, more than 85% of which are singletons. The source material was peripheral blood, sampled in the first trimester of pregnancy. These receptor sequences come from a female donor with multiple sclerosis, enrolled in a pregnancy study. Both conserved end residues are part of each CDR3. The D gene is left open where the match is weak. A row's size may be missing; if present it is once, few, many or a size class.

>TRBD2|NA|TRBV30|TRBJ2-1
TGTGCCTGGAGTAGGGCGGGAGGGATTGAGCAGTTCTTC
CAWSRAGGIEQFF
>TRBD1|NA|TRBV5-1|TRBJ1-2
TGCGCCAGCAGCAGAGGGACAGTGGAGGCGGCCAACTATGGCTACACCTTC
CASSRGTVEAANYGYTF
>TRBD1|NA|TRBV5-1|TRBJ2-7
TGCGCCAGCAGCCCAAGGACAGGTCTTAGCGACGAGCAGTACTTC
CASSPRTGLSDEQYF
>NA|NA|TRBV7-9|TRBJ2-2
TGTGCCAGCAGCCTCACAACGAACACCGGGGAGCTGTTTTTT
CASSLTTNTGELFF
>NA|NA|TRBV28|TRBJ2-7
TGTGCCAGCAGTGTTGACAGGGTCCTACATAGCGGGGCGTCCTACGAGCAGTACTTC
CASSVDRVLHSGASYEQYF
>NA|NA|TRBV2|TRBJ1-5
TGTGCCAGCAGTAATGACAGGTTAGTCAATCAGCCCCAGCATTTT
CASSNDRLVNQPQHF
>NA|NA|TRBV10-1|TRBJ1-1
TGCGCCAGCAGTGAGCCGGGTACTGAAGCTTTCTTT
CASSEPGTEAFF
>NA|NA|TRBV4-2|TRBJ2-1
TGTGCCAGCAGACGACTGATTACCAATTTGAGCTCCTACAATGAGCAGTTCTTC
CASRRLITNLSSYNEQFF
>TRBD2|NA|TRBV30|TRBJ2-7
TGTGCCTGGAGTGGTGGCGGGAGCTCGTCCTACGAGCAGTACTTC
CAWSGGGSSSYEQYF
>NA|NA|TRBV18|TRBJ2-5
TGTGCCAGCTCACCCGCAAAGCCCCTTGGGACCCAGTACTTC
CASSPAKPLGTQYF
>TRBD1|NA|TRBV27|TRBJ1-5
TGTGCCAGCAGTACCTACAGGGGTCAGCCCCAGCATTTT
CASSTYRGQPQHF
>NA|NA|TRBV5-4|TRBJ2-7
TGTGCCAGCAGCTTGGGGAGTCCCTACGAGCAGTACTTC
CASSLGSPYEQYF
>NA|once|TRBV5-1|TRBJ1-2
TGCGCCAGCAGCGTGTCGGACGACAGCTATGGCTACACCTTC
CASSVSDDSYGYTF
>TRBD2|NA|TRBV27|TRBJ2-7
TGTGCCAGCAGTCTAGCGGCCTCCTACGAGCAGTACTTC
CASSLAASYEQYF
>NA|once|TRBV6-6|TRBJ2-5
TGTGCCAGCAGTTACGGGAGCGGAAGTCGCCAAGAGACCCAGTACTTC
CASSYGSGSRQETQYF
>NA|NA|TRBV19|TRBJ1-5
TGTGCCAGTAGTTCAGGGTCTGGGCCGAGGCCCCAGCATTTT
CASSSGSGPRPQHF
>NA|NA|TRBV5-1|TRBJ2-1
TGCGCCAGCAGCTTGGAAGCTTTCAATGAGCAGTTCTTC
CASSLEAFNEQFF
>NA|once|TRBV7-9|TRBJ2-3
TGTGCCAGCAGCTTACAGGCAGGGAGGACAGATACGCAGTATTTT
CASSLQAGRTDTQYF
>TRBD1|NA|TRBV12-5|TRBJ1-5
TGTGCTAGTGGTACAGGGGCTTCTCAGCCCCAGCATTTT
CASGTGASQPQHF
>NA|NA|TRBV25-1|TRBJ2-1
TGTGCCAGCAGTGACGAGTTTCGGCAGTTCTTC
CASSDEFRQFF
>TRBD1|NA|TRBV30|TRBJ2-6
TGTGCCTGGAATCGGGGACAGGGCTTGCTTGGGGCCAACGTCCTGACTTTC
CAWNRGQGLLGANVLTF
>NA|NA|TRBV30|TRBJ1-3
TGTGCCTGGAGTGGAGGCAGAAGAGAGAGTTTT
CAWSGGRRESF
>NA|NA|TRBV30|TRBJ1-2
TGTGCCTCATCGACACTTTCTAACTATGGCTACACCTTC
CASSTLSNYGYTF
>TRBD2|NA|TRBV11-2|TRBJ2-7
TGTGCCAGCAGCGAACTGGGGGCTAGCGGGAGGCCCTACGAGCAGTACTTC
CASSELGASGRPYEQYF
>NA|NA|TRBV27|TRBJ1-2
TGTGCCAGCAGTTTATTCGGCAGCGTCTACACCTTC
CASSLFGSVYTF
>NA|NA|TRBV19|TRBJ2-2
TGTGCCAGTAGTATGAGGGGGGGACTCACCGGGGAGCTGTTTTTT
CASSMRGGLTGELFF
>NA|NA|TRBV18|TRBJ1-1
TGTGCCAGCTCACCAAAGGGACTGCCCGGGATGAACACTGAAGCTTTCTTT
CASSPKGLPGMNTEAFF
>TRBD1|NA|TRBV7-2|TRBJ2-5
TGTGCCAGCAGCCCAGGCCGAGACAGGGTCGGAGAGACCCAGTACTTC
CASSPGRDRVGETQYF
>NA|NA|TRBV10-1|TRBJ2-5
TGCGCCAGCGGCCCCGATCCGGAGACCCAGTACTTC
CASGPDPETQYF
>NA|NA|TRBV5-1|TRBJ2-1
TGCGCCAGCAGATCGGCGGCCAGCGGGCGGCTTTACAATGAGCAGTTCTTC
CASRSAASGRLYNEQFF
>NA|NA|TRBV25-1|TRBJ2-7
TGTGCCAGTTCGGGGGAGCCCCCCCACGAGCAGTACTTC
CASSGEPPHEQYF
>NA|NA|TRBV4-1|TRBJ2-1
TGCGCCAGCAGCCCCTACATAGCGGCGGACAACAATGAGCAGTTCTTC
CASSPYIAADNNEQFF
>NA|few|TRBV7-9|TRBJ1-2
TGTGCCAGCAGCTTAGGTAGCGGCTACACCTTC
CASSLGSGYTF
>NA|NA|TRBV6-5|TRBJ2-7
TGTGCCAGCAGGGGGACAAGGAGTTCCTACGAGCAGTACTTC
CASRGTRSSYEQYF
>NA|few|TRBV5-4|TRBJ2-1
TGTGCCAGCAGCTTGGGGCCAAACAATGAGCAGTTCTTC
CASSLGPNNEQFF
>TRBD1|NA|TRBV11-2|TRBJ1-2
TGTGCCAGCAGCCCCCTAGGACAGGGCGTCCTTGGCTACACCTTC
CASSPLGQGVLGYTF
>NA|NA|TRBV7-3|TRBJ2-2
TGTGCCAGCAGCTTAACAGGGGGCACCGGGGAGCTGTTTTTT
CASSLTGGTGELFF
>TRBD2|NA|TRBV13|TRBJ2-5
TGTGCCAGCAGCCCCTGGGGACTAGCGGGAGGACAAGAGACCCAGTACTTC
CASSPWGLAGGQETQYF
>NA|NA|TRBV9|TRBJ2-7
TGTGCCAGCAGCGTTGCCGGGGGTGGCGAGCAGTACTTC
CASSVAGGGEQYF
>NA|NA|TRBV6-5|TRBJ1-5
TGTGCCAGCAGTTACGACAGACAGCCCCAGCATTTT
CASSYDRQPQHF
>NA|NA|TRBV4-1|TRBJ1-4
TGCGCCAGCAGCCCCGGGGATGATAATGAAAAACTGTTTTTT
CASSPGDDNEKLFF
>NA|once|TRBV7-2|TRBJ2-7
TGTGCCAGCAGCTTCAGCTCCTACGAGCAGTACTTC
CASSFSSYEQYF